Detailed here is one T cell receptor beta chain. Using immunoSEQ multiplex PCR, the repertoire was profiled, and TCRdb retains in-frame clones only, with some absent. Among 250,000 to 350,000 clones listed, around 90% were seen once. This specimen belongs to a study of blood T cell repertoires in COVID-19. This CDR3 is 16 amino acids long. J was trimmed by 1 base and V by 3 bases; bases with no gene match: 6. The germline gives CDR1 SQVTM, CDR2 ANQGSEA. The chain joins TRBV29-1 to TRBJ2-5, with TRBD2 matching 12 bases. Source material: peripheral blood. The TCR originated in a man between 18 and 29 years old with active or convalescent COVID-19. The CDR3 nucleotides are TGCAGCGTTGAGGACAGACTAGCGGGGGCCCAAGAGACCCAGTACTTC. Its translation: CSVEDRLAGAQETQYF.